The 5 T cell receptor beta chains given below trace back to one sample, sequenced in a study of cytomegalovirus exposure and HLA in healthy donors. PCR was performed using 60 Vbeta and 13 Jbeta primers. The method was immunoSEQ multiplex PCR; TCRdb's version includes in-frame clones alone and lacks a portion of them. This sample has nearly 100,000 clones, with 65% to 85% found just once. The sample consisted of PBMCs. These receptors all stem from a woman in her sixties in good health and CMV-seropositive.

The chain employs TRBV10-1 and TRBJ2-2, with TRBD1 matching 11 bases. This CDR3 is built from 15 residues. The germline V gene encodes CDR1 WNHNN and CDR2 SYGVQD (reference sequence). The V segment lost 6 bases and the J segment 5 bases; nucleotides outside the gene matches: 5. CDR3 nucleotides: TGCGCCAGCAGCCCCGGGACAGGGGGAACCGGGGAGCTGTTTTTT. It is translated as CASSPGTGGTGELFF.

The chain employs TRBV30 and TRBJ2-4, with D perhaps TRBD1 (5 bases). The V gene's germline CDR1 is GTSNPN and CDR2 SVGIG (reference sequence). The length of the CDR3 is 13 residues. Trimming removed 3 bases from V and 2 bases from J, with 8 bases in between. The DNA of the CDR3 is TGTGCCTGGAGAGGGGTTCCCAAAAACATTCAGTACTTC. As protein: CAWRGVPKNIQYF. The full variable domain, rest sourced from reference TRBV30 and TRBJ2-4, is SQTIHQWPATLVQPVGSPLSLECTVEGTSNPNLYWYRQAAGRGLQLLFYSVGIGQISSEVPQNLSASRPQDRQFILSSKKLLLSDSGFYLCAWRGVPKNIQYFGAGTRLSVL.

This chain links TRBV2 with TRBJ2-7; 7 nucleotides agree with TRBD2. The CDR3 length is 14 residues. From germline, CDR1 is SNHLY and CDR2 FYNNEI. The J segment lost 1 base and the V segment lost 6 bases, leaving 6 bases of the junction unmatched. CDR3 sequence reads: CASRGLINSYEQYF. As DNA, the CDR3 is TGTGCCAGCAGGGGACTAATCAATTCCTACGAGCAGTACTTC.

This rearrangement joins TRBV28 to TRBJ2-2; D gene uncertain. V lost 11 bases to trimming and J lost 0 bases, with 7 bases between them. Germline CDR1 is MDHEN and CDR2 is SYDVKM. The CDR3 totals 12 residues. Written as DNA, the CDR3 is TGTGCCGCGCAACCGAACACCGGGGAGCTGTTTTTT. This sequence encodes CAAQPNTGELFF.

This clone was observed once. The chain has TRBV4-1 and TRBJ2-2, with D possibly being TRBD2 (5 bases). CDR1 MGHRA and CDR2 YSYEKL come from the germline V gene. The V end was cut by 1 base, the J end by 4 bases, with 13 bases between. The CDR3 sequence is 16 residues long. The CDR3 spells CASSQVAGLGTGELFF. The CDR3 DNA reads as TGCGCCAGCAGCCAAGTGGCGGGTTTGGGCACCGGGGAGCTGTTTTTT.